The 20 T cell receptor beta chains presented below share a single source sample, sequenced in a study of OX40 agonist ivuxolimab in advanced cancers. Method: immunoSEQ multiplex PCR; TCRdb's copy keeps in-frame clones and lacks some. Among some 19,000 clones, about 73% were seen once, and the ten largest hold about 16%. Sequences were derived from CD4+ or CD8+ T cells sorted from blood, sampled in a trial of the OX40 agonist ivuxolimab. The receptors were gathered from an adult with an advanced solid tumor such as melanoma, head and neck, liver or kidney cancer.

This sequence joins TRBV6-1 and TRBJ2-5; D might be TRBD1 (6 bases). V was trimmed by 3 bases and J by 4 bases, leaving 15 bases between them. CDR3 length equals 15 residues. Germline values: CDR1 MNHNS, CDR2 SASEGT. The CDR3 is CASSDPRGMIETQYF. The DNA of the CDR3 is TGTGCCAGCAGTGATCCCAGGGGAATGATAGAGACCCAGTACTTC.

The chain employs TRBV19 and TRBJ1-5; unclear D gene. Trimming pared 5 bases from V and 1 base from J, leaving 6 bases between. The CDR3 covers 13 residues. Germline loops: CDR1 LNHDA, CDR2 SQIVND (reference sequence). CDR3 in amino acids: CASSLPSNQPQHF. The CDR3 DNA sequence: TGTGCCAGTAGTTTACCGAGCAATCAGCCCCAGCATTTT.

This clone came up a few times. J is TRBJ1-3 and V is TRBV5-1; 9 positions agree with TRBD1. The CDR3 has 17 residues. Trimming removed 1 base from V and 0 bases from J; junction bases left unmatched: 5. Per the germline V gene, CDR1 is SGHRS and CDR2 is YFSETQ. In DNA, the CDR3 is TGCGCCAGCAGCTTGACCGGGACAGGGTACTCTGGAAACACCATATATTTT. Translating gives CASSLTGTGYSGNTIYF.

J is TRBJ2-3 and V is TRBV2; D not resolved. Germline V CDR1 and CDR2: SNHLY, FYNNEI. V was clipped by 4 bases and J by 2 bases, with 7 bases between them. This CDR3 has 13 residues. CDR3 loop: CASSVVSTDTQYF. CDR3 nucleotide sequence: TGTGCCAGCAGTGTGGTATCCACAGATACGCAGTATTTT.

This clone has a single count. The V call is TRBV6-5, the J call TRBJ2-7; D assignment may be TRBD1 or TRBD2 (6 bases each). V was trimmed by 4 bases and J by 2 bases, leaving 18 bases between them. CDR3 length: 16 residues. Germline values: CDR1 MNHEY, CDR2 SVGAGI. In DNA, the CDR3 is TGTGCCAGCAGTTCCCGCTTTAGGGGGGCGGCCTACGAGCAGTACTTC. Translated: CASSSRFRGAAYEQYF.

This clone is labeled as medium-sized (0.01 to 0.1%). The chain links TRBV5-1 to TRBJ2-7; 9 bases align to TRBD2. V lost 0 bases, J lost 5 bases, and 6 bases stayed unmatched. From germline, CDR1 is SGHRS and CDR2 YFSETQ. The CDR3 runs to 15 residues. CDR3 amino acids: CASSLGASGAHEQYF. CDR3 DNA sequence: TGCGCCAGCAGCTTGGGGGCTAGCGGGGCCCACGAGCAGTACTTC.

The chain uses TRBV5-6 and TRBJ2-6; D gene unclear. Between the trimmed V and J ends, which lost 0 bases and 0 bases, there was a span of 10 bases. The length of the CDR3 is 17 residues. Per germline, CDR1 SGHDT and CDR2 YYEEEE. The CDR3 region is CASSLERRPSGANVLTF. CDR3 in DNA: TGTGCCAGCAGCTTGGAACGACGGCCCTCTGGGGCCAACGTCCTGACTTTC.

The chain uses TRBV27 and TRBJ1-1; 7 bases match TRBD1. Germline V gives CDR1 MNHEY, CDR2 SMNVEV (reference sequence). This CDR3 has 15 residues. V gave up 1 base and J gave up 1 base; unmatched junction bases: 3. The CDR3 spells CASSLYRGGNTEAFF. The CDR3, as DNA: TGTGCCAGCAGTTTATACAGGGGTGGGAACACTGAAGCTTTCTTT.

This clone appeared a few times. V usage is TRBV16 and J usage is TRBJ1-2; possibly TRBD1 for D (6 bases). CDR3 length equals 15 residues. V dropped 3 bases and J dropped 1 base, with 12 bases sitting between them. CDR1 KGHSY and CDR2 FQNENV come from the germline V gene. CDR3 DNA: TGTGCCAGCAGCCACCACAGGGATGTTAACTATGGCTACACCTTC. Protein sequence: CASSHHRDVNYGYTF.

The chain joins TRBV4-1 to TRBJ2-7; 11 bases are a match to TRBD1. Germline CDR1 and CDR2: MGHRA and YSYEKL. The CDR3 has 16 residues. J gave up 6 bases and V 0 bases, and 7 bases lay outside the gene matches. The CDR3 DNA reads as TGCGCCAGCAGCCAAGAAGAGGGGACAGGGGGGGGCGAGCAGTACTTC. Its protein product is CASSQEEGTGGGEQYF.

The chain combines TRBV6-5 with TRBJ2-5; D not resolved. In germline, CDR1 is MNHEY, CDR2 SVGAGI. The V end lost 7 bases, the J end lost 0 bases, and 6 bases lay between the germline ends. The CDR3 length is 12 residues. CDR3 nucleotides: TGTGCCAGCACCCAAAACCAAGAGACCCAGTACTTC. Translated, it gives CASTQNQETQYF.

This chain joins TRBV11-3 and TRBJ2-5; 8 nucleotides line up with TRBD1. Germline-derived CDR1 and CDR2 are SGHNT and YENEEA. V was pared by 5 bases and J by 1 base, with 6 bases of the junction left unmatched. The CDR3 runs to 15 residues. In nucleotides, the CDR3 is TGTGCCAGCAGCCCGGGGACAGGATTCCAAGAGACCCAGTACTTC. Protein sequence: CASSPGTGFQETQYF.

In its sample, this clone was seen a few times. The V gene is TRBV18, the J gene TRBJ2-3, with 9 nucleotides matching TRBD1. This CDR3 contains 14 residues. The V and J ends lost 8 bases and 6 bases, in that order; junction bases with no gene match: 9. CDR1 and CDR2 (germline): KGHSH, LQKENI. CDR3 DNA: TGTGCCAGCAGACAGGGGGGCCGACCGGATACGCAGTATTTT. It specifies CASRQGGRPDTQYF.

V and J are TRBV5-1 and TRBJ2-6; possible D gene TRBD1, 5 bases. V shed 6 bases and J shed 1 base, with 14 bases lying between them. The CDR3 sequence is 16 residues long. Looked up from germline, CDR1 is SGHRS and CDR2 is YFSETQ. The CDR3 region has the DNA TGCGCCAGCATAGGGGATCACGTTTCTGGGGCCAACGTCCTGACTTTC. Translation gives CASIGDHVSGANVLTF.

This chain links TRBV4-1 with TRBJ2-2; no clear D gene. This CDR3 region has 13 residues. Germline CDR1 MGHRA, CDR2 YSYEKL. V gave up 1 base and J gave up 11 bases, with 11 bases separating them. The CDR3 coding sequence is TGCGCCAGCAGCCAAGTAACAGCCCCTGAGCTGTTTTTT. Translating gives CASSQVTAPELFF.

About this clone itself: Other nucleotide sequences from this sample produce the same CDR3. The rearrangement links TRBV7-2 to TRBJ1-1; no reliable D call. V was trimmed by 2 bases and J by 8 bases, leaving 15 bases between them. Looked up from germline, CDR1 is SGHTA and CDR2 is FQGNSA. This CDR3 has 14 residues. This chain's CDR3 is CASSLYRGETEAFF. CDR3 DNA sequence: TGTGCCAGCAGCTTATATCGCGGCGAGACAGAAGCTTTCTTT.

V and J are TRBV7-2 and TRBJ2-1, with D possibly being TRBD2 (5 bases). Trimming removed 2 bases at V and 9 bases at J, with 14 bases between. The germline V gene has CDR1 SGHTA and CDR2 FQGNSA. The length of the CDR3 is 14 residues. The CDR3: CASSLIGLRGEQFF. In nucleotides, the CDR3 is TGTGCCAGCAGCTTAATAGGCCTCCGGGGTGAGCAGTTCTTC.

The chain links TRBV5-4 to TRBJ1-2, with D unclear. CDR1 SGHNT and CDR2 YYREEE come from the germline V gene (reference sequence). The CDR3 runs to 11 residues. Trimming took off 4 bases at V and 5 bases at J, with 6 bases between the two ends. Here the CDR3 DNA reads TGTGCCAGCAGCCATCGGTATGGCTACACCTTC. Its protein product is CASSHRYGYTF.

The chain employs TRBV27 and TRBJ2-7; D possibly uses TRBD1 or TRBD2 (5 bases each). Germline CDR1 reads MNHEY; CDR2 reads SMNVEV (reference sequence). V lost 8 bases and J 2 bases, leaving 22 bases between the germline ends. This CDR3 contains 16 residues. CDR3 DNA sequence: TGTGCCAGCGGATTGCCTCATGGGGACGGGCCCTACGAGCAGTACTTC. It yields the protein CASGLPHGDGPYEQYF.

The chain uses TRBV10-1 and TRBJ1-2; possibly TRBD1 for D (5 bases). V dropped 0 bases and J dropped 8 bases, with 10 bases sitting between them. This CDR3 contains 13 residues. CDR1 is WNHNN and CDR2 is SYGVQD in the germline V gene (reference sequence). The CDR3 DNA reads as TGCGCCAGCAGTGAGTCGAGGGGTCGGGGCTACACCTTC. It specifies CASSESRGRGYTF.